Sequencing of this T cell receptor beta chain was carried out in a study of T cell responses to AZD1222 COVID-19 vaccine. Study background: Recipients boosted at about 4 weeks or about 12 weeks are pooled. Study-wide results and limits: White British donors predominated, females outnumbered males, and clonal diversity was possibly underestimated. Increases in Spike-specific TCR breadth and depth were seen after two AZD1222 doses. Regions 160-218 and 743-854 held dominance among vaccine-associated CD4 TCRs, which spanned spike.

As regards this clone: Its antigen is as yet unknown.

Assay: immunoSEQ multiplex PCR; the TCRdb copy retains only in-frame clones and omits some. The table shows fewer than 120,000 clones, with about nine tenths occurring only once. The clonotype was recovered from an adult in good health. Source: peripheral blood, taken on day 0 of AZD1222 vaccination.

CDR3 sequence (DNA): TGTGCCAGTAGTACCCTGGTCCGGGGCACTGAAGCTTTCTTT. The encoded protein is CASSTLVRGTEAFF. V and J are TRBV19 and TRBJ1-1; D gene uncertain. This CDR3 contains 14 residues. The ends were cut back, 4 bases at V and 4 bases at J, with 13 bases in the middle. Germline V lookup: CDR1 LNHDA, CDR2 SQIVND (reference sequence).